Below, 13 T cell receptor beta chains from the same sample are listed, as sequenced in a study of vaccination and CD4 T cells after COVID-19. These receptors' antigens are unknown. Scientists ran DNA taken from cultured CD4+ T cells through the Oncomine TCR Beta short-read assay for sequencing. Researchers extracted genomic DNA from CD4+ T cells that had been cultured. One entry per CDR3 protein, called by TCRdb with MiXCR from the PCR reads. The table has some 11,000 distinct CDR3 sequences, approximately 30% seen once. Treatment specified: 10-day PBMC culture with coronavirus spike peptide pools or control peptides (ViraFEST assay). Collection of the unexposed donor's CD4+ T cells took place before the COVID-19 pandemic (2011-2018). Material: CD4+ T cells from blood, cultured in vitro. These receptor sequences come from a human donor in good health.

This clonotype was observed a few times. The chain has TRBV28 and TRBJ1-1; D is perhaps TRBD1 (5 bases). V was clipped by 5 bases and J by 4 bases, with 14 bases between them. The CDR3 length is 14 residues. Germline V gives CDR1 MDHEN, CDR2 SYDVKM. This chain's CDR3 is CASSAHPRGTEAFF. The DNA for the CDR3 is TGTGCCAGCAGTGCCCACCCAAGGGGCACTGAAGCTTTCTTT. The variable domain in full, completed from reference TRBV28 and TRBJ1-1, reads DVKVTQSSRYLVKRTGEKVFLECVQDMDHENMFWYRQDPGLGLRLIYFSYDVKMKEKGDIPEGYSVSREKKERFSLILESASTNQTSMYLCASSAHPRGTEAFFGQGTRLTVV.

This clonotype is judged medium-sized. CDR3 sequence: CSARDTRGQRNGYTF. For the CDR3, the DNA is TGCAGTGCTAGAGATACTCGGGGACAGCGTAATGGCTACACCTTC. This chain connects TRBV20-1 to TRBJ1-2; TRBD1 agrees at 7 bases. This CDR3 has 15 amino acids. The junction had 10 bases not matched to a gene; V was cut back by 0 bases and J by 6 bases. Germline V gene sequence: CDR1 DFQATT, CDR2 SNEGSKA (reference sequence).

Only one count was recorded for this clonotype. The V and J genes are TRBV7-3 and TRBJ2-7; D call uncertain. Trimming cost V 5 bases and J 2 bases, with 13 bases left between them. This CDR3 spans 14 amino acids. Per the germline V gene, CDR1 is SGHTA and CDR2 is FQGTGA. Here the CDR3 DNA reads TGTGCCAGCAGCCCCGCAGGCCTGACCTACGAGCAGTACTTC. It codes for CASSPAGLTYEQYF.

This clonotype was observed a handful of times. The chain employs TRBV20-1 and TRBJ1-2, with 9 bases matching TRBD1. CDR3 length: 15 residues. J gave up 0 bases and V 6 bases, and 8 bases lay outside the gene matches. Germline lookup yields CDR1 DFQATT and CDR2 SNEGSKA (reference sequence). CDR3 region: CSARDRDGSNYGYTF. The CDR3 DNA reads as TGCAGTGCAAGGGACAGGGACGGATCTAACTATGGCTACACCTTC.

The chain couples TRBV14 to TRBJ1-1; no clear D. Germline V gene sequence: CDR1 SGHDN, CDR2 FVKESK. The V end was cut by 0 bases, the J end by 3 bases, with 5 bases between. There are 13 residues in the CDR3. This CDR3 is CASSQDLYTEAFF. The CDR3 bases are TGTGCCAGCAGCCAAGACTTGTACACTGAAGCTTTCTTT.

This chain joins TRBV7-2 and TRBJ2-3; the match to TRBD2 covers 7 bases. The CDR3 length is 14 residues. V shed 2 bases, J shed 6 bases, and the junction held 5 bases outside the gene matches. The germline V gene has CDR1 SGHTA and CDR2 FQGNSA. The CDR3 DNA sequence: TGTGCCAGCAGCTTACGCGCGGGAGCGGATACGCAGTATTTT. Encoded protein: CASSLRAGADTQYF.

This clonotype was found a few times. The J gene is TRBJ2-3, the V gene TRBV7-9; no firm D call. This CDR3 contains 14 residues. The V gene lost 5 bases and the J gene lost 5 bases, with 14 bases spanning the gap. Germline V gives CDR1 SEHNR, CDR2 FQNEAQ (reference sequence). CDR3 sequence reads: CASSQPVSGDTQYF. The DNA of the CDR3 is TGTGCCAGCAGCCAACCAGTGAGTGGAGATACGCAGTATTTT.

The genes are TRBV29-1 and TRBJ2-7, with 9 bases matching TRBD1. The trim removed 6 bases at V and 6 bases at J, leaving 9 bases unmatched. This CDR3 has 13 residues. Germline lookup yields CDR1 SQVTM and CDR2 ANQGSEA. The CDR3 loop is CSVPGQGDAEQYF. For the CDR3, the DNA is TGCAGCGTCCCGGGACAGGGCGATGCCGAGCAGTACTTC.

Only a few counts were recorded for this clonotype. CDR3 amino acids: CASSLEPAGAISGANVLTF. The CDR3 DNA follows: TGTGCCAGCAGCTTAGAGCCAGCGGGTGCCATCTCTGGGGCCAACGTCCTGACTTTC. J is TRBJ2-6 and V is TRBV7-2, with D maybe TRBD2 (6 bases). The ends were cut back, 1 base at V and 0 bases at J, with 16 bases in the middle. The CDR3 contains 19 residues. Germline V gene data show CDR1 as SGHTA and CDR2 as FQGNSA. The full variable domain, completed using reference TRBV7-2 and TRBJ2-6, is GAGVSQSPSNKVTEKGKDVELRCDPISGHTALYWYRQSLGQGLEFLIYFQGNSAPDKSGLPSDRFSAERTGGSVSTLTIQRTQQEDSAVYLCASSLEPAGAISGANVLTFGAGSRLTVL.

The chain carries TRBV7-2 and TRBJ1-5; no clear D gene. Germline CDR1 and CDR2: SGHTA and FQGNSA. This CDR3 has 13 amino acids. Trimming cost V 2 bases and J 6 bases, with 8 bases left between them. CDR3 sequence (DNA): TGTGCCAGCAGCTTATCTCTTTTTCAGCCCCAGCATTTT. Translated: CASSLSLFQPQHF.

The gene calls are TRBV12-3 or TRBV12-4 and TRBJ1-2, with D unresolved. This CDR3 is built from 16 residues. The V and J ends lost 2 bases and 0 bases respectively, with 13 bases between them. The CDR3 DNA follows: TGTGCCAGCAGTTTATCGGACCCGAGAGCTAACTATGGCTACACCTTC. Translating it yields CASSLSDPRANYGYTF.

This clonotype is judged medium-sized (0.01 to 0.1%). The rearrangement joins TRBV7-9 to TRBJ2-4, with a weak D call TRBD2 (6 bases). The CDR3 spans 15 residues. Germline CDR1 SEHNR, CDR2 FQNEAQ (reference sequence). V shed 5 bases and J shed 8 bases, with 19 bases lying between them. The CDR3 coding sequence is TGTGCCAGCAGCCCTAACCAGGAGGGCCGGGACATTCAGTACTTC. It is translated as CASSPNQEGRDIQYF.

This clonotype turned up a few times. This rearrangement joins TRBV30 to TRBJ1-2; 8 bases are shared with TRBD1. This CDR3 region has 12 residues. V was clipped by 3 bases and J by 5 bases; unmatched bases: 2. CDR1 and CDR2 from the germline V gene are GTSNPN and SVGIG (reference sequence). The CDR3: CAWSRQGYGYTF. CDR3 DNA sequence: TGTGCCTGGAGCAGACAGGGGTATGGCTACACCTTC.